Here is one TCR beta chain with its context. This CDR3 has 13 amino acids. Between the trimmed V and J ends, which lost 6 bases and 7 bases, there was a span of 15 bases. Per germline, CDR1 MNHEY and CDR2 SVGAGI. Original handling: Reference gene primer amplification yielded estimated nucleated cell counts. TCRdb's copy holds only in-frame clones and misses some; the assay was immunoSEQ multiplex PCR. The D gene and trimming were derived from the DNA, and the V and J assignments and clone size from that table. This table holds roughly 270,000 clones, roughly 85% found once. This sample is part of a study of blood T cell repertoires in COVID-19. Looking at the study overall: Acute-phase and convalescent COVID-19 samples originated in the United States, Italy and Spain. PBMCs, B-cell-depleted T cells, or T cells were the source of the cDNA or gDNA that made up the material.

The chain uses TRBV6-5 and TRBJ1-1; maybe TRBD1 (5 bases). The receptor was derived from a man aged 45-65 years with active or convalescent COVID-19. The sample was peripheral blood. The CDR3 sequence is CASSFQTGGEAFF. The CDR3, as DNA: TGTGCCAGCAGCTTCCAAACGGGGGGTGAAGCTTTCTTT.